The 21 T cell receptor beta chains in this list originate from one sample, sequenced in a study of neurological immune-mediated disorders. TCRdb recomputed calls from the 5' RACE reads with MiXCR, one row per CDR3 protein. Of under 85,000 distinct CDR3 sequences detected, approximately 5.3% appear once; the ten largest clones hold 5.6%. The sequenced sample was PBMCs. The receptors shown here come from a human donor with multiple sclerosis. The donor label of this sample is uncertain.

This clonotype came up many times. The J gene is TRBJ1-3, the V gene TRBV6-5; no definite D call. Between the trimmed V and J ends, which lost 0 bases and 1 base, there was a span of 10 bases. Germline lookup yields CDR1 MNHEY and CDR2 SVGAGI. This CDR3 spans 16 amino acids. CDR3 nucleotides: TGTGCCAGCAGTTACTCGGCCACATCGTCTGGAAACACCATATATTTT. It encodes CASSYSATSSGNTIYF.

This clonotype was seen ten or more times. The chain has TRBV7-9 and TRBJ1-1; the D is unclear. Trimming took off 11 bases at V and 5 bases at J, with 15 bases between the two ends. The CDR3 contains 12 residues. Germline CDR1 reads SEHNR; CDR2 reads FQNEAQ (reference sequence). The CDR3 DNA is TGTGCCGCCGGGGAGAGGTTGACTGAAGCTTTCTTT. Protein product: CAAGERLTEAFF.

This clonotype was recorded at least ten times. The rearrangement joins TRBV20-1 to TRBJ1-1; D not resolved. V lost 4 bases and J lost 5, with 8 bases in between. The CDR3 loop spans 11 amino acids. Germline lookup yields CDR1 DFQATT and CDR2 SNEGSKA (reference sequence). CDR3 amino acids: CSATPGTEAFF. The CDR3 DNA reads TGCAGTGCTACCCCTGGGACTGAAGCTTTCTTT.

In its sample, this clonotype was seen many times. V is TRBV20-1 and J is TRBJ1-1, with unresolved D. The germline V gene has CDR1 DFQATT and CDR2 SNEGSKA (reference sequence). CDR3 size: 15 residues. V lost 6 bases and J 1 base, leaving 18 bases between the germline ends. The CDR3, as DNA: TGCAGTGCCCCCTATATACTGGGGAGGAACACTGAAGCTTTCTTT. Its protein is CSAPYILGRNTEAFF.

This clonotype was observed many times. The V gene is TRBV20-1, the J gene TRBJ2-3; 11 bases fit TRBD2. Germline lookup yields CDR1 DFQATT and CDR2 SNEGSKA (reference sequence). This CDR3 spans 14 amino acids. V lost 6 bases to trimming and J lost 3 bases; unmatched junction nucleotides: 5. The CDR3 coding sequence is TGCAGTGCGCCACTAGCGGGGGTGACAGATACGCAGTATTTT. Its protein product is CSAPLAGVTDTQYF.

This clonotype was detected ten times or more. The rearrangement links TRBV10-3 to TRBJ2-3, with 16 positions matching TRBD2. CDR1 is ENHRY and CDR2 is SYGVKD in the germline V gene. V trimming: 5 bases; J trimming: 9 bases; junction bases outside the gene matches: 11. The CDR3 runs 17 residues. As DNA, the CDR3 is TGTGCCATCAGTTCTTCCGGGACTAGCGGGGGGGCGTGGACGCAGTATTTT. Protein: CAISSSGTSGGAWTQYF.

There are many counts of this clonotype. V usage is TRBV9 and J usage is TRBJ2-3; 7 bases match TRBD2. Germline CDR1 is SGDLS and CDR2 is YYNGEE. The CDR3 length is 17 residues. V trimming: 2 bases; J trimming: 2 bases; junction bases outside the gene matches: 11. In nucleotides, the CDR3 is TGTGCCAGCAGCGTTTGGGCTACCGGGGGGTTCACAGATACGCAGTATTTT. Its translation: CASSVWATGGFTDTQYF.

This clonotype was detected only a few times. In nucleotides, the CDR3 is TGTGCCAGTCAAGACGCGGGGGAGACCCAGTACTTC. It translates to CASQDAGETQYF. The J gene is TRBJ2-5, the V gene TRBV18, with D possibly being TRBD2 (6 bases). The CDR3 spans 12 residues. Trimming left V 9 bases short and J 5 bases short, with 13 bases between. Per germline, CDR1 KGHSH and CDR2 LQKENI.

This clonotype was found many times. The J gene is TRBJ2-4, the V gene TRBV10-3; 9 bases match TRBD1. V shed 0 bases, J shed 7 bases, and the junction held 10 bases outside the gene matches. Germline V gene sequence: CDR1 ENHRY, CDR2 SYGVKD. The length of the CDR3 is 17 residues. CDR3 region: CAISESTVGTGKNIQYF. The CDR3 DNA follows: TGTGCCATCAGTGAGTCGACAGTTGGGACAGGGAAGAACATTCAGTACTTC.

This clonotype was recorded many times. The chain employs TRBV3-1 and TRBJ1-1; a possible D gene is TRBD1 (6 bases). Looked up from germline, CDR1 is LGHDT and CDR2 is YNNKEL (reference sequence). V dropped 0 bases and J dropped 5 bases, with 10 bases sitting between them. The CDR3 covers 14 residues. In DNA form, the CDR3 reads TGTGCCAGCAGCCAAGACGTAGGGGGAACTGAAGCTTTCTTT. It yields the protein CASSQDVGGTEAFF. The variable domain in full, with the rest retrieved from reference TRBV3-1 and TRBJ1-1, is DTAVSQTPKYLVTQMGNDKSIKCEQNLGHDTMYWYKQDSKKFLKIMFSYNNKELIINETVPNRFSPKSPDKAHLNLHINSLELGDSAVYFCASSQDVGGTEAFFGQGTRLTVV.

Many counts were recorded for this clonotype. V and J are TRBV20-1 and TRBJ2-2; TRBD1 matches at 9 bases. Germline V gives CDR1 DFQATT, CDR2 SNEGSKA (reference sequence). The trim removed 6 bases at V and 5 bases at J, leaving 10 bases unmatched. The CDR3 covers 15 residues. The CDR3 nucleotides read TGCAGTGCCCCGGGACAGGGCGTTCGTACCGGGGAGCTGTTTTTT. It specifies CSAPGQGVRTGELFF.

This clonotype was seen ten or more times. The chain carries TRBV20-1 and TRBJ2-3; TRBD1 matches 7 bases. V gave up 6 bases and J gave up 5 bases; unmatched junction bases: 5. This CDR3 is built from 12 residues. Germline assignment: CDR1 DFQATT and CDR2 SNEGSKA (reference sequence). CDR3 DNA sequence: TGCAGTGCCCGCGACAGGGTAGATACGCAGTATTTT. Amino acid sequence: CSARDRVDTQYF.

There are many counts of this clonotype. The gene calls are TRBV6-6 and TRBJ1-4; TRBD1 is a possible D gene (5 bases). Germline V gene lookup returns CDR1 MNHNY and CDR2 SVGAGI (reference sequence). The V end was cut by 6 bases, the J end by 8 bases, with 13 bases between. This CDR3 comprises 13 residues. Here the CDR3 DNA reads TGTGCCAGCAGGAAGGGACGGGAGGAAAAACTGTTTTTT. It yields the protein CASRKGREEKLFF.

The sample holds many counts of this clonotype. The gene calls are TRBV20-1 and TRBJ2-5, with D possibly being TRBD2 (5 bases). The germline V gene has CDR1 DFQATT and CDR2 SNEGSKA (reference sequence). V lost 4 bases to trimming and J lost 2 bases, with 17 bases between them. The CDR3 contains 15 residues. CDR3 DNA: TGCAGTGCTAACGACGTAGCGACGCAACAAGAGACCCAGTACTTC. It translates to CSANDVATQQETQYF.

This clonotype was counted at least ten times. V is TRBV5-1 and J is TRBJ2-5; D remains ambiguous. Germline loops: CDR1 SGHRS, CDR2 YFSETQ. The CDR3 extends over 15 amino acids. Trimming pared 1 base from V and 6 bases from J, leaving 16 bases between. CDR3 in DNA: TGCGCCAGCAGCTTGAGAAGCGTCCTCCGGCAGACCCAGTACTTC. Translating it yields CASSLRSVLRQTQYF.

This clonotype was detected many times. As DNA, the CDR3 is TGCAGCACCAAGCGGGGAGTTAGGGAGCAGTACTTC. Its protein product is CSTKRGVREQYF. This rearrangement joins TRBV20-1 to TRBJ2-7, with 7 bases matching TRBD2. CDR1 and CDR2 from the germline V gene are DFQATT and SNEGSKA (reference sequence). This CDR3 is built from 12 residues.

This clonotype was picked up many times. The V and J genes are TRBV5-1 and TRBJ1-1, with a tentative D call TRBD1 (5 bases). The CDR3 length is 14 residues. Germline CDR1 reads SGHRS; CDR2 reads YFSETQ. Between the trimmed V and J ends, which lost 5 bases and 0 bases, there was a span of 11 bases. The DNA for the CDR3 is TGCGCCAGCAGAGGGGAGAACGTGAACACTGAAGCTTTCTTT. Encoded protein: CASRGENVNTEAFF.

This clonotype has ten or more counts. V gene TRBV6-5 combines with J gene TRBJ2-2; TRBD2 matches 10 bases. CDR1 and CDR2 (germline): MNHEY, SVGAGI. This CDR3 contains 16 residues. The V and J ends lost 1 base and 7 bases, in that order; junction bases with no gene match: 6. The DNA for the CDR3 is TGTGCCAGCAGTTACTTTAGCGGGGGGACGAACGGGGAGCTGTTTTTT. Its translation: CASSYFSGGTNGELFF.

The chain links TRBV29-1 to TRBJ1-2, with 12 bases aligning to TRBD1. Germline V gene sequence: CDR1 SQVTM, CDR2 ANQGSEA. This CDR3 has 13 residues. J was trimmed by 8 bases and V by 8 bases; bases with no gene match: 9. The CDR3 region is CSSRGQGAEGYTF. The CDR3 coding sequence is TGCAGCTCCCGGGGACAGGGGGCGGAAGGCTACACCTTC.

At least ten counts were recorded for this clonotype. The chain links TRBV6-5 to TRBJ1-2; D possibly corresponds to TRBD1 (5 bases). V lost 7 bases, J lost 3 bases, and 15 bases lay in between. This CDR3 spans 14 amino acids. CDR1 MNHEY and CDR2 SVGAGI come from the germline V gene. In nucleotides, the CDR3 is TGTGCCAGCACCGGACGCCTGGGGGACTATGGCTACACCTTC. Translating gives CASTGRLGDYGYTF.

This clonotype turned up a few times. CDR3 sequence (DNA): TGCGCCAGGACAGGGAAGTCCAACAATGAGCAGTTCTTC. Protein: CARTGKSNNEQFF. This chain uses TRBV5-1 with TRBJ2-1, with TRBD1 matching 7 bases. Germline loops: CDR1 SGHRS, CDR2 YFSETQ. CDR3 length: 13 residues. The trim removed 8 bases at V and 5 bases at J, leaving 7 bases unmatched.